The 30 T cell receptor beta chains reported below all come from one sample, sequenced in a study of OX40 agonist ivuxolimab in advanced cancers. The method was immunoSEQ multiplex PCR; TCRdb's version includes in-frame clones alone and lacks a portion of them. The table includes 70,000 or so clones, more than 70% detected once. The input for sequencing was CD4+ or CD8+ T cells sorted from blood, taken in a trial of the OX40 agonist ivuxolimab. These receptors were taken from an adult with an advanced solid tumor such as melanoma, head and neck, liver or kidney cancer.

V and J are TRBV27 and TRBJ2-1; 13 bases are shared with TRBD2. This CDR3 has 15 amino acids. V shed 4 bases and J 9 bases; nucleotides not matched to a gene: 6. From germline, CDR1 is MNHEY and CDR2 SMNVEV (reference sequence). The CDR3 DNA reads as TGTGCCAGCAGTTGGGGGACTAGCGGGATGGTTGAGCAGTTCTTC. This gives the protein CASSWGTSGMVEQFF.

The chain employs TRBV2 and TRBJ2-7, with TRBD1 matching 8 bases. The CDR3 has 14 amino acids. Germline CDR1 reads SNHLY; CDR2 reads FYNNEI. V shed 6 bases, J shed 3 bases, and the junction held 7 bases outside the gene matches. This CDR3 reads CASRSQGALYEQYF. The DNA of the CDR3 is TGTGCCAGCAGGAGTCAGGGGGCCCTCTACGAGCAGTACTTC.

This chain uses TRBV19 with TRBJ1-6; D ambiguous. V was pared by 5 bases and J by 7 bases, with 12 bases between. CDR1 is LNHDA and CDR2 is SQIVND in the germline V gene (reference sequence). This CDR3 contains 14 residues. In nucleotides, the CDR3 is TGTGCCAGTAGTTCGACGGTCGTGAATTCACCCCTCCACTTT. Its translation: CASSSTVVNSPLHF. Based on the CDR3 plus reference TRBV19 and TRBJ1-6, the full variable domain is DGGITQSPKYLFRKEGQNVTLSCEQNLNHDAMYWYRQDPGQGLRLIYYSQIVNDFQKGDIAEGYSVSREKKESFPLTVTSAQKNPTAFYLCASSSTVVNSPLHFGNGTRLTVT.

The J gene is TRBJ1-1, the V gene TRBV28; D ambiguous. The V gene's germline CDR1 is MDHEN and CDR2 SYDVKM. V shed 10 bases and J shed 10 bases, with 7 bases lying between them. The CDR3 is 8 residues long. CDR3 sequence (DNA): TGTGCCACCGAAGGAGCTTTCTTT. It is translated as CATEGAFF.

The sample holds one count of this clone. The chain is built from TRBV18 and TRBJ2-5; possible D gene TRBD1, 6 bases. There are 15 residues in the CDR3. Germline V gene data show CDR1 as KGHSH and CDR2 as LQKENI. V lost 1 base and J lost 5, with 14 bases in between. The CDR3 here is CASSPRAGQGETQYF. The CDR3 region has the DNA TGTGCCAGCTCACCACGCGCAGGTCAGGGGGAGACCCAGTACTTC.

V usage is TRBV6-1 and J usage is TRBJ2-5; D is unresolved. The ends were cut back, 2 bases at V and 2 bases at J, with 9 bases in the middle. In germline, CDR1 is MNHNS, CDR2 SASEGT. The CDR3 runs 14 residues. CDR3 residues: CASSESAAQETQYF. Here the CDR3 DNA reads TGTGCCAGCAGTGAATCGGCAGCTCAAGAGACCCAGTACTTC.

J is TRBJ2-1 and V is TRBV19; D remains ambiguous. The V end lost 7 bases, the J end lost 0 bases, and 13 bases lay between the germline ends. There are 15 residues in the CDR3. Germline-derived CDR1 and CDR2 are LNHDA and SQIVND (reference sequence). The CDR3 spells CASNPAVHSYNEQFF. CDR3 sequence (DNA): TGTGCCAGTAACCCGGCAGTCCACTCCTACAATGAGCAGTTCTTC.

This clone showed up just a few times. The chain has TRBV18 and TRBJ1-1, with D possibly TRBD1 on 6 matching bases. CDR1 is KGHSH and CDR2 is LQKENI in the germline V gene. V was pared by 4 bases and J by 2 bases, with 14 bases between. The CDR3 length is 15 residues. Written as DNA, the CDR3 is TGTGCCAGCTCACAAAGGACAGTACTTAACACTGAAGCTTTCTTT. Protein product: CASSQRTVLNTEAFF.

The chain has TRBV27 and TRBJ2-7; D tentatively fits TRBD1 or TRBD2 (6 bases each). V dropped 5 bases and J dropped 5 bases, with 16 bases sitting between them. In germline, CDR1 is MNHEY, CDR2 SMNVEV (reference sequence). This CDR3 is built from 14 residues. CDR3 coding DNA: TGTGCCAGCAGTCCCCTAGGGGGGTTCAACGAGCAGTACTTC. Its protein product is CASSPLGGFNEQYF.

This clone was observed a single time. The V call is TRBV7-6, the J call TRBJ2-7; D possibly corresponds to TRBD2 (7 bases). The germline V and J ends were trimmed by 5 bases and 6 bases, with 17 bases remaining between them. CDR3 size: 14 residues. Germline V gives CDR1 SGHVS, CDR2 FNYEAQ. This CDR3 reads CASSPRGGGPEQYF. CDR3 in DNA: TGTGCCAGCAGCCCCAGGGGAGGGGGGCCCGAGCAGTACTTC.

This clone was found a few times. The chain is built from TRBV2 and TRBJ2-1; TRBD2 matches at 12 bases. The CDR3 spans 16 residues. In germline, CDR1 is SNHLY, CDR2 FYNNEI. Trimming at V came to 6 bases and at J to 0 bases, leaving 3 bases not matched to a gene. The CDR3 DNA sequence: TGTGCCAGCAGGGAGACTAGCGGGAGCTCCTACAATGAGCAGTTCTTC. Amino acids: CASRETSGSSYNEQFF.

This chain uses TRBV19 with TRBJ2-7; D possibly corresponds to TRBD2 (5 bases). The CDR3 is 14 amino acids. The V end lost 10 bases, the J end lost 3 bases, and 19 bases lay between the germline ends. Germline values: CDR1 LNHDA, CDR2 SQIVND (reference sequence). CDR3 residues: CAICRELILYEQYF. DNA of the CDR3: TGTGCCATATGCCGGGAACTCATACTCTACGAGCAGTACTTC.

V is TRBV7-9 and J is TRBJ2-3, with D uncertain. Germline values: CDR1 SEHNR, CDR2 FQNEAQ (reference sequence). CDR3 length equals 15 residues. Trimming pared 4 bases from V and 2 bases from J, leaving 13 bases between. The DNA of the CDR3 is TGTGCCAGCAGCTCCCTGTCATCGGCCACAGATACGCAGTATTTT. Encoded protein: CASSSLSSATDTQYF.

The chain uses TRBV9 and TRBJ1-1; D may be TRBD1 (5 bases). This CDR3 has 15 residues. V dropped 4 bases and J dropped 1 base, with 14 bases sitting between them. Looked up from germline, CDR1 is SGDLS and CDR2 is YYNGEE. The CDR3 DNA follows: TGTGCCAGCAGCCCAACTAGCGGGGGGAACACTGAAGCTTTCTTT. Translated: CASSPTSGGNTEAFF.

J is TRBJ2-1 and V is TRBV2, with a weak D call TRBD1 (6 bases). This CDR3 spans 14 amino acids. CDR1 is SNHLY, CDR2 FYNNEI, per germline. The V end was cut by 6 bases, the J end by 7 bases, with 16 bases between. CDR3 amino acids: CASRTTGFGNEQFF. DNA for the CDR3: TGTGCCAGCAGGACGACAGGATTTGGTAATGAGCAGTTCTTC.

V usage is TRBV19 and J usage is TRBJ1-1; D call uncertain. The CDR3 has 16 amino acids. V was cut by 3 bases and J by 0 bases, with 14 bases left in between. CDR1 and CDR2 (germline): LNHDA, SQIVND (reference sequence). The CDR3 sequence is CASSIRQESMNTEAFF. CDR3 in DNA: TGTGCCAGTAGTATCAGGCAGGAATCTATGAACACTGAAGCTTTCTTT.

V is TRBV27 and J is TRBJ1-5, with 9 bases that match TRBD1. The CDR3 runs to 13 residues. Germline V CDR1 and CDR2: MNHEY, SMNVEV (reference sequence). V was pared by 5 bases and J by 7 bases, with 3 bases of the junction left unmatched. The CDR3 region has the DNA TGTGCCAGCAGTAGAGACAGGGGGCAGCCCCAGCATTTT. As protein: CASSRDRGQPQHF.

V is TRBV7-2 and J is TRBJ2-5, with 7 bases matching TRBD2. The germline V gene has CDR1 SGHTA and CDR2 FQGNSA. The trim removed 1 base at V and 5 bases at J, leaving 7 bases unmatched. The CDR3 extends over 15 amino acids. The CDR3 nucleotides are TGTGCCAGCAGCTTAGTTCCGGTGGGGGGGGAGACCCAGTACTTC. It yields the protein CASSLVPVGGETQYF.

The chain employs TRBV19 and TRBJ1-2; 12 bases agree with TRBD1. Per the germline V gene, CDR1 is LNHDA and CDR2 is SQIVND (reference sequence). CDR3 length equals 15 residues. J lost 4 bases, V lost 10 bases, and 10 bases had no gene match. CDR3 sequence: CATYPGTGGRYGYTF. The CDR3 coding sequence is TGTGCCACATATCCCGGGACAGGGGGCCGCTATGGCTACACCTTC.

The V and J genes are TRBV15 and TRBJ2-2, with D hard to call. Per the germline V gene, CDR1 is LNHNV and CDR2 is YYDKDF (reference sequence). The V end lost 5 bases, the J end lost 6 bases, and 4 bases lay between the germline ends. The CDR3 has 11 amino acids. The CDR3 loop reads CATSLSGELFF. CDR3 sequence (DNA): TGTGCCACCAGCCTTTCCGGGGAGCTGTTTTTT.

The chain couples TRBV6-1 to TRBJ1-1, with TRBD1 as a possible D gene (5 bases). Per germline, CDR1 MNHNS and CDR2 SASEGT. V gave up 2 bases and J gave up 11 bases, with 18 bases separating them. CDR3 length equals 14 residues. CDR3 coding DNA: TGTGCCAGCAGTGAATATGGGCAGGGCGGGAGCGCTTTCTTT. This gives the protein CASSEYGQGGSAFF.

The chain employs TRBV15 and TRBJ2-5, with TRBD2 matching 9 bases. After removal of 5 bases from V and 2 bases from J, the junction contained 6 bases not matched to a gene. CDR1 is LNHNV and CDR2 is YYDKDF in the germline V gene (reference sequence). This CDR3 is built from 15 residues. The CDR3: CATSLRSGGQETQYF. The CDR3 bases are TGTGCCACCAGCCTACGAAGCGGGGGGCAAGAGACCCAGTACTTC.

A few counts support this clone. V and J are TRBV2 and TRBJ2-2, with 8 positions matching TRBD2. V lost 7 bases and J lost 1; bases outside the gene matches: 2. Germline V gene lookup returns CDR1 SNHLY and CDR2 FYNNEI. The length of the CDR3 is 14 residues. Written as DNA, the CDR3 is TGTGCCAGCATGAGCGGGGGGAACACCGGGGAGCTGTTTTTT. It specifies CASMSGGNTGELFF.

This clone is large. J is TRBJ2-5 and V is TRBV5-4, with TRBD2 matching 10 bases. Germline lookup yields CDR1 SGHNT and CDR2 YYREEE (reference sequence). V lost 4 bases and J lost 1; bases outside the gene matches: 7. This CDR3 comprises 16 residues. CDR3 nucleotides: TGTGCCAGCAGCACACTAGCGGGACCTCTCCAAGAGACCCAGTACTTC. Amino acid sequence: CASSTLAGPLQETQYF.

A single count supports this clone. The chain combines TRBV2 with TRBJ2-6; TRBD1 is a possible D gene (5 bases). Germline loops: CDR1 SNHLY, CDR2 FYNNEI. The CDR3 loop spans 15 amino acids. Trimming took off 7 bases at V and 2 bases at J, with 12 bases between the two ends. CDR3 DNA sequence: TGTGCCAGCAATCCGGCAGGGACTGGGGCCAACGTCCTGACTTTC. The encoded protein is CASNPAGTGANVLTF.

The sample holds one count of this clone. The chain has TRBV19 and TRBJ2-1; TRBD2 aligns across 7 bases. V shed 3 bases, J shed 7 bases, and the junction held 6 bases outside the gene matches. This CDR3 has 14 amino acids. Germline loops: CDR1 LNHDA, CDR2 SQIVND (reference sequence). CDR3 nucleotides: TGTGCCAGTAGTATGGGAGGGAGTGGGAATGAGCAGTTCTTC. Protein sequence: CASSMGGSGNEQFF.

V gene TRBV15 combines with J gene TRBJ2-5, with 8 nucleotides matching TRBD1. Near its end, the DNA agrees better with TRBJ2-7, so the J call may be wrong. The CDR3 covers 13 residues. Germline V gene data show CDR1 as LNHNV and CDR2 as YYDKDF (reference sequence). The CDR3 protein is CATSRGQVDEQYF. CDR3 nucleotides: TGTGCCACCAGCAGGGGACAGGTGGACGAGCAGTACTTC.

The chain carries TRBV9 and TRBJ2-6; TRBD1 is a possible D gene (5 bases). Trimming removed 6 bases from V and 3 bases from J, with 16 bases in between. The CDR3 has 16 residues. Germline V gene sequence: CDR1 SGDLS, CDR2 YYNGEE. DNA for the CDR3: TGTGCCAGCACCAGAGAAAGGGGTGTTGGGGCCAACGTCCTGACTTTC. Its protein product is CASTRERGVGANVLTF.

CDR3 coding DNA: TGCGCCAGCAGCCAAGTTGGGGGGGGTCTCCGCACTGAAGCTTTCTTT. This sequence encodes CASSQVGGGLRTEAFF. This chain joins TRBV4-1 and TRBJ1-1; D possibly corresponds to TRBD1 (5 bases). The CDR3 totals 16 residues. V was shortened by 1 base and J by 4 bases, with 16 bases between the two germline ends. CDR1 is MGHRA and CDR2 is YSYEKL in the germline V gene.

The chain carries TRBV13 and TRBJ1-5; 7 positions match TRBD1. The CDR3 sequence is 14 residues long. V gave up 3 bases and J gave up 1 base; unmatched junction bases: 0. Looked up from germline, CDR1 is PRHDT and CDR2 is FYEKMQ (reference sequence). The CDR3 nucleotides read TGTGCCAGCAGCTTGGGACAGAGCAATCAGCCCCAGCATTTT. As protein: CASSLGQSNQPQHF.